The 10 T cell receptor beta chains in this list originate from one sample, sequenced in a study of blood T cells in healthy people across ages. Next came a second PCR, run for roughly 6 to 11 cycles, which used a sample-barcoded 5' primer along with a J-beta primer mix. MiXCR, applied by TCRdb to the 5' RACE reads, yields one record per CDR3 protein. The data hold more than 800,000 distinct CDR3 sequences, with around 43% observed a single time. The sample was blood. The receptors shown here come from a woman aged 60-75 years in good health.

This clonotype was counted between two and nine times. This chain uses TRBV25-1 with TRBJ1-5; tentative D call: TRBD1 (5 bases). CDR3 length: 13 residues. The germline V and J ends were trimmed by 3 bases and 7 bases, with 10 bases remaining between them. Germline V CDR1 and CDR2: MGHDK, SYGVNS. The CDR3 loop is CASSEGDRQPQHF. In nucleotides, the CDR3 is TGTGCCAGCAGTGAGGGGGATCGGCAGCCCCAGCATTTT.

V and J are TRBV4-1 and TRBJ2-3, with D perhaps matching TRBD1 or TRBD2 (5 bases each). CDR3 length: 14 residues. In germline, CDR1 is MGHRA, CDR2 YSYEKL. V lost 6 bases and J lost 7, with 17 bases in between. The CDR3 sequence is CASSSGTDLHTQYF. CDR3 DNA sequence: TGCGCCAGCAGTTCCGGGACCGACTTACATACGCAGTATTTT.

This clonotype was seen only a few times. V gene TRBV5-1 combines with J gene TRBJ2-3; a weak D match, TRBD1 (6 bases). Trimming removed 0 bases from V and 5 bases from J, with 10 bases in between. The CDR3 sequence is 14 residues long. Germline V gene data show CDR1 as SGHRS and CDR2 as YFSETQ. The CDR3 DNA reads as TGCGCCAGCAGCTTGGAGGGGGTAGTAGATACGCAGTATTTT. Its protein is CASSLEGVVDTQYF. Variable domain in full (rest from reference TRBV5-1 and TRBJ2-3): KAGVTQTPRYLIKTRGQQVTLSCSPISGHRSVSWYQQTPGQGLQFLFEYFSETQRNKGNFPGRFSGRQFSNSRSEMNVSTLELGDSALYLCASSLEGVVDTQYFGPGTRLTVL.

This CDR3 reads CSASPTTGVVGNTIYF. For the CDR3, the DNA is TGCAGTGCTAGTCCGACCACCGGAGTTGTTGGAAACACCATATATTTT. The chain recombines TRBV20-1 with TRBJ1-3; D uncertain. This CDR3 has 16 residues. V was pared by 3 bases and J by 3 bases, with 18 bases between. In germline, CDR1 is DFQATT, CDR2 SNEGSKA (reference sequence).

The rearrangement uses TRBV4-2 and TRBJ2-3; 9 positions agree with TRBD2. The CDR3 has 17 residues. Germline CDR1 LGHNA, CDR2 YNFKEQ. V lost 0 bases to trimming and J lost 4 bases; unmatched junction nucleotides: 8. CDR3 sequence (DNA): TGTGCCAGCAGCCAAGAATCAGCGGGAGGATTCGCAGATACGCAGTATTTT. Translating gives CASSQESAGGFADTQYF.

This clonotype was observed a few times. This sequence joins TRBV6-1 and TRBJ2-1; 13 nucleotides align to TRBD2. Germline trimming cut 5 bases from V and 5 bases from J; bases unmatched to any gene: 12. CDR1 and CDR2 from the germline V gene are MNHNS and SASEGT. The CDR3 length is 18 residues. The CDR3 region has the DNA TGTGCCAGCAGTCCGCAATGGACTAGCGGGAGATGGGACAATGAGCAGTTCTTC. Translation gives CASSPQWTSGRWDNEQFF.

This rearrangement joins TRBV14 to TRBJ2-3; D unclear. Germline V CDR1 and CDR2: SGHDN, FVKESK. The CDR3 contains 14 residues. Trimming shortened V by 4 bases and J by 4 bases, and 12 bases separated the two germline ends. CDR3 in amino acids: CASSRAIPPDTQYF. For the CDR3, the DNA is TGTGCCAGCAGCCGGGCTATCCCGCCAGATACGCAGTATTTT. The variable domain in full, with the rest retrieved from reference TRBV14 and TRBJ2-3, is EAGVTQFPSHSVIEKGQTVTLRCDPISGHDNLYWYRRVMGKEIKFLLHFVKESKQDESGMPNNRFLAERTGGTYSTLKVQPAELEDSGVYFCASSRAIPPDTQYFGPGTRLTVL.

The V and J genes are TRBV29-1 and TRBJ2-1; 10 bases match TRBD2. Trimming at V came to 3 bases and at J to 8 bases, leaving 7 bases not matched to a gene. CDR1 is SQVTM, CDR2 ANQGSEA, per germline. There are 14 residues in the CDR3. The CDR3 DNA is TGCAGCGTTGAGCTCCTAGCGGGGGTACATGAGCAGTTCTTC. It specifies CSVELLAGVHEQFF.

The chain uses TRBV12-3 or TRBV12-4 and TRBJ2-3; 11 nucleotides agree with TRBD1. J lost 4 bases, V lost 6 bases, and 9 bases had no gene match. This CDR3 spans 16 amino acids. CDR3 bases: TGTGCCAGCAGAGCCAGGGACAGGGGGTTATCAGATACGCAGTATTTT. Translated, it gives CASRARDRGLSDTQYF.

The V and J genes are TRBV2 and TRBJ2-1, with 9 nucleotides matching TRBD2. Trimming removed 3 bases from V and 9 bases from J; junction bases left unmatched: 6. Germline V gives CDR1 SNHLY, CDR2 FYNNEI. The CDR3 contains 14 residues. The CDR3 sequence is CASSESSGSGEQFF. The DNA for the CDR3 is TGTGCCAGCAGTGAGAGTAGCGGGAGCGGTGAGCAGTTCTTC.